What follows is one T cell receptor beta chain and its context. This clonotype was observed a few times. Its antigen target is currently unknown. Per-base qualities were not stored, and no clone one base away is much larger. V is pared back by 5 bases and J by 4 bases, with 17 bases lying between the germline termini. Per the germline V gene (reference sequence), LNHDA is the CDR1 and SQIVND is the CDR2. The CDR3 sequence holds 15 residues, the cysteine and phenylalanine included. Of the read, only the CDR3 DNA is kept; its 45 bases are in frame from base 1. The sequencer was an Illumina HiSeq 1500. TCRdb itself trimmed the public reads at Q25 with fastp, ran MiXCR and retained productive beta chains. Entries are consolidated by CDR3 protein sequence, retaining the most common genes and DNA. The sample table shows about 190,000 distinct CDR3 sequences, and less than 9.5% are seen once. The top ten constitute about 4.2% of the sample.

This entry comes from a study of T cell repertoires in cytomegalovirus infection (dated by TCRdb to between 2019 and 2020). With regard to the full study: Donor HLA type was relevant to the analysis, as public TCR beta signatures indicated carriage of CMV infection together with the matching HLA type. Study-wide findings and limitations: The ex vivo response was dominated by HLA-C-restricted CMV-specific TCR beta clonotypes, and the single most frequent clonotype in two of eight donors was supplied by these HLA-C-restricted clonotypes. Cumulative frequency of public TCR beta family members discriminated carriers of CMV infection plus the relevant HLA type in this cohort and an independent approximately 400-donor cohort.

The sequence derives from a human donor in good health (CMV status not recorded). Some clones in this sample may be carry-over from other donors' samples. The sequenced material came from PBMCs. The chain links TRBV19 with TRBJ1-2; no confident D gene assignment can be made. Here the CDR3 is given as CASSPTPGLGYGYTF. The base sequence is TGTGCCAGTAGTCCGACCCCCGGGCTGGGCTATGGCTACACCTTC.